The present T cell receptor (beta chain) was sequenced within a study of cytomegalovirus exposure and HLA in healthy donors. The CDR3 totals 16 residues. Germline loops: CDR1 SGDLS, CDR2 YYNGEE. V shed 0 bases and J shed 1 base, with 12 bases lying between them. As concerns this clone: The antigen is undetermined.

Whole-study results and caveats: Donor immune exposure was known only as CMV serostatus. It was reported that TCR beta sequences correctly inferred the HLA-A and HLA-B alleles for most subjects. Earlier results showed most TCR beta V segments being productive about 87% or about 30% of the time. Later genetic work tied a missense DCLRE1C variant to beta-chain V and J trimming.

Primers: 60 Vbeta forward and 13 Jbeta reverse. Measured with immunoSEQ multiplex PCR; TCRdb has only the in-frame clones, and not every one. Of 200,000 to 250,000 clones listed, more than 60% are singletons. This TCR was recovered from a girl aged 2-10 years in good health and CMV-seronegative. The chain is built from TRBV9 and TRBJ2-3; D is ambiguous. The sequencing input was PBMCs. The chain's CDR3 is CASSVDLLPGTDTQYF. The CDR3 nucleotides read TGTGCCAGCAGCGTAGACCTCCTCCCGGGCACAGATACGCAGTATTTT.